Below are 14 T cell receptor beta chains sequenced from a single sample in a study of blood T cells in healthy people across ages. A sample-barcoded 5' primer and a J-beta primer mix were used in a second PCR of roughly 6 to 11 cycles. One entry per CDR3 protein, called by TCRdb with MiXCR from the 5' RACE reads. The sample comprises 500,000 to 600,000 distinct CDR3 sequences, approximately 25% of which are singletons, and 15% to 20% rests with the top ten. The specimen sequenced was blood. These receptors were collected from a woman aged 70 to 79 in good health.

This clonotype was observed a handful of times. The chain joins TRBV7-3 to TRBJ1-1, with D unclear. V shed 2 bases and J shed 0 bases, with 7 bases lying between them. This CDR3 has 14 residues. Looked up from germline, CDR1 is SGHTA and CDR2 is FQGTGA. CDR3 region: CASSLYGMNTEAFF. The DNA of the CDR3 is TGTGCCAGCAGCTTATACGGCATGAACACTGAAGCTTTCTTT.

The sample holds a few counts of this clonotype. J is TRBJ2-1 and V is TRBV24-1; 11 bases line up with TRBD1. The CDR3 runs 19 residues. From germline, CDR1 is KGHDR and CDR2 SFDVKD. The V and J ends lost 3 bases and 7 bases, in that order; junction bases with no gene match: 16. The CDR3 nucleotides read TGTGCCACCAGTGATAGAGGTAAAGGGACAGGGGGTCGAGGGAATGAGCAGTTCTTC. This gives the protein CATSDRGKGTGGRGNEQFF.

This clonotype has just a few counts. V usage is TRBV20-1 and J usage is TRBJ2-2, with D tentatively TRBD2 (5 bases). Germline values: CDR1 DFQATT, CDR2 SNEGSKA (reference sequence). This CDR3 has 12 residues. Trimming left V 3 bases short and J 6 bases short, with 8 bases between. The CDR3 region is CSASEGAGELFF. In DNA form, the CDR3 reads TGCAGTGCTAGCGAGGGCGCCGGGGAGCTGTTTTTT.

This clonotype appeared a few times. This chain connects TRBV7-2 to TRBJ1-2; 8 bases match TRBD1. The V segment lost 1 base and the J segment 5 bases; nucleotides outside the gene matches: 6. The CDR3 is made up of 15 amino acids. Per the germline V gene, CDR1 is SGHTA and CDR2 is FQGNSA. The CDR3 bases are TGTGCCAGCAGCTTAGGGAATACAGGGGGGTATGGCTACACCTTC. It translates to CASSLGNTGGYGYTF. The whole variable domain, filled in from reference TRBV7-2 and TRBJ1-2, reads GAGVSQSPSNKVTEKGKDVELRCDPISGHTALYWYRQSLGQGLEFLIYFQGNSAPDKSGLPSDRFSAERTGGSVSTLTIQRTQQEDSAVYLCASSLGNTGGYGYTFGSGTRLTVV.

The chain has TRBV28 and TRBJ2-1, with D perhaps TRBD1 (6 bases). The DNA end favors TRBJ2-5, so the J call may be wrong. Germline CDR1 reads MDHEN; CDR2 reads SYDVKM. The CDR3 runs to 13 residues. The CDR3 region is CASLRTEEETQYF. As DNA, the CDR3 is TGTGCCAGCCTTCGGACAGAAGAAGAGACCCAGTACTTC.

The chain's CDR3 is CASSPGTGSNSPLHF. For the CDR3, the DNA is TGTGCCAGCTCACCCGGGACAGGGTCCAATTCACCCCTCCACTTT. V gene TRBV18 combines with J gene TRBJ1-6, with TRBD1 matching over 9 bases. The CDR3 is made up of 15 amino acids. Germline assignment: CDR1 KGHSH and CDR2 LQKENI. The junction had 4 bases not matched to a gene; V was cut back by 3 bases and J by 7 bases.

The V call is TRBV29-1, the J call TRBJ1-1, with D unresolved. The CDR3 spans 13 residues. CDR1 and CDR2 (germline): SQVTM, ANQGSEA. V lost 4 bases and J lost 1, with 10 bases in between. CDR3 DNA: TGCAGCGTTGCCCACAGACGGAACACTGAAGCTTTCTTT. It specifies CSVAHRRNTEAFF.

Points on this clonotype: One junction end does not reproduce the germline sequence, and a read error may be involved. V is TRBV12-3 or TRBV12-4 and J is TRBJ2-7; D is possibly TRBD1 or TRBD2 (5 bases each). This CDR3 is 12 amino acids long. Written as DNA, the CDR3 is TGTGCCAGCAGATTAGGGACCGCCGAGCAGTACTTC. Protein: CASRLGTAEQYF.

The chain has TRBV4-2 and TRBJ2-7; D gene ambiguous. There are 14 residues in the CDR3. V was shortened by 3 bases and J by 6 bases, with 15 bases between the two germline ends. Germline V gene sequence: CDR1 LGHNA, CDR2 YNFKEQ. The CDR3 DNA reads as TGTGCCAGCAGCCAGTCCCAGTTGAGGACCGAGCAGTACTTC. This encodes CASSQSQLRTEQYF.

Only a few counts were recorded for this clonotype. The J gene is TRBJ2-7, the V gene TRBV5-1, with a weak D call TRBD1 (6 bases). Between the trimmed V and J ends, which lost 4 bases and 8 bases, there was a span of 10 bases. The length of the CDR3 is 11 residues. Germline CDR1 reads SGHRS; CDR2 reads YFSETQ. The CDR3 bases are TGCGCCAGCAGCCTTGGACAGCAGCAGTACTTC. The encoded protein is CASSLGQQQYF.

This rearrangement joins TRBV9 to TRBJ2-5, with D maybe TRBD1 (5 bases). The DNA matches TRBJ2-7 better at its end, which makes the J call doubtful. Germline V lookup: CDR1 SGDLS, CDR2 YYNGEE. The CDR3 contains 14 residues. The CDR3 region is CASSSQGHPYEQYF. CDR3 DNA: TGTGCCAGCAGCTCCCAAGGACATCCCTACGAGCAGTACTTC.

The rearrangement uses TRBV2 and TRBJ2-4, with D perhaps matching TRBD1 or TRBD2 (6 bases each). The CDR3 consists of 14 residues. V lost 6 bases to trimming and J lost 6 bases, with 15 bases between them. Per the germline V gene, CDR1 is SNHLY and CDR2 is FYNNEI. The CDR3 is CASSETGGSNIQYF. CDR3 DNA sequence: TGTGCCAGCAGCGAAACCGGGGGCTCAAACATTCAGTACTTC.

J is TRBJ2-2 and V is TRBV7-2; 8 bases fit TRBD2. Germline CDR1 SGHTA, CDR2 FQGNSA. V shed 4 bases, J shed 8 bases, and the junction held 12 bases outside the gene matches. This CDR3 is built from 16 residues. The CDR3 DNA reads TGTGCCAGCAGCTCTCAGCGGGGGCCCCTAGGGGGGGAGCTGTTTTTT. Its protein is CASSSQRGPLGGELFF.

This chain uses TRBV12-3 or TRBV12-4 with TRBJ2-3, with D unclear. The CDR3 sequence is 13 residues long. V was trimmed by 5 bases and J by 5 bases, leaving 11 bases between them. The CDR3 sequence is CASSLLQQDTQYF. Written as DNA, the CDR3 is TGTGCCAGCAGTCTTCTCCAGCAAGATACGCAGTATTTT.